Following are 25 T cell receptor beta chains from one sample sequenced in a study of blood T cell repertoires in COVID-19 (dated by TCRdb to about 2020). Receptors were amplified or captured by the immunoSEQ multiplex PCR assay. In its TCRdb copy, this immuneACCESS table keeps in-frame sequences only and misses some clones. Where compared with another copy, unresolved V genes explain less than half of these, and the others have no known cause. The sample table holds 200,000 to 250,000 clones, of which roughly 88% were seen once. The ten biggest clones cover about 4% of the sample. Input material: PBMCs or T cells enriched from blood (not recorded which). The receptors derive from a woman aged 40 to 49 with acute COVID-19.

The chain recombines TRBV7-3 with TRBJ2-1; 11 bases agree with TRBD2. The germline CDR1 and CDR2 sequences are SGHTA and FQGTGA. The CDR3 runs 17 residues. V dropped 4 bases and J dropped 3; count of bases not matched to a gene: 8. CDR3 in amino acids: CASSSLGTSGVYNEQFF. In DNA form, the CDR3 reads TGTGCCAGCAGCTCCCTCGGGACTAGCGGAGTCTACAATGAGCAGTTCTTC.

This clone showed up many times. The chain recombines TRBV14 with TRBJ1-1; 7 bases agree with TRBD1. Looked up from germline, CDR1 is SGHDN and CDR2 is FVKESK. This CDR3 has 15 residues. V shed 2 bases, J shed 2 bases, and the junction held 5 bases outside the gene matches. CDR3 in DNA: TGTGCCAGCAGCCAAAGGACAGGCCTTAACACTGAAGCTTTCTTT. As protein: CASSQRTGLNTEAFF.

This clone was recorded only once. V and J are TRBV28 and TRBJ1-5; D is perhaps TRBD1 (6 bases). Between the trimmed V and J ends, which lost 5 bases and 0 bases, there was a span of 17 bases. This CDR3 spans 17 amino acids. Germline V CDR1 and CDR2: MDHEN, SYDVKM. CDR3 bases: TGTGCCAGCAGTCTTCAATCCCCAGGGGTTAGCAATCAGCCCCAGCATTTT. Translated, it gives CASSLQSPGVSNQPQHF.

A few counts support this clone. A read error may produce the germline difference seen at one junction end. This chain connects TRBV2 to TRBJ1-2; D perhaps matches TRBD1 (6 bases). Germline assignment: CDR1 SNHLY and CDR2 FYNNEI. This CDR3 has 16 amino acids. CDR3: CASTEGGVSASYGYTF. The CDR3 region has the DNA TGTGCCAGCACTGAAGGGGGGGTGTCGGCGTCCTATGGCTACACCTTC.

The genes are TRBV19 and TRBJ2-3, with 9 bases that match TRBD1. After removal of 5 bases from V and 4 bases from J, the junction contained 7 bases not matched to a gene. The CDR3 is 15 residues long. Germline CDR1 and CDR2: LNHDA and SQIVND (reference sequence). The DNA of the CDR3 is TGTGCCAGTAGTTCGAACAGGGGGCGCCCAGATACGCAGTATTTT. Translated, it gives CASSSNRGRPDTQYF.

The CDR3 DNA reads as TGTGCCAGCAGCGTAAATCCGGGGACTGAAGCTTTCTTT. Translated: CASSVNPGTEAFF. The chain carries TRBV9 and TRBJ1-1; no reliable D call. The V and J ends lost 1 base and 5 bases respectively, with 9 bases between them. There are 13 residues in the CDR3. From germline, CDR1 is SGDLS and CDR2 YYNGEE. Using reference TRBV9 and TRBJ1-1 for the parts outside the CDR3, the full variable domain is DSGVTQTPKHLITATGQRVTLRCSPRSGDLSVYWYQQSLDQGLQFLIQYYNGEERAKGNILERFSAQQFPDLHSELNLSSLELGDSALYFCASSVNPGTEAFFGQGTRLTVV.

The chain carries TRBV4-3 and TRBJ1-3, with D unresolved. This CDR3 is built from 18 residues. V gave up 0 bases and J gave up 0 bases, with 15 bases separating them. Germline CDR1 and CDR2: LGHNA and YSLEER. CDR3 nucleotide sequence: TGCGCCAGCAGCCAAGAGATCGTGACGGAGTACTCTGGAAACACCATATATTTT. This sequence encodes CASSQEIVTEYSGNTIYF.

The V call is TRBV19, the J call TRBJ1-1; D perhaps matches TRBD1 (5 bases). CDR1 is LNHDA and CDR2 is SQIVND in the germline V gene (reference sequence). The CDR3 is made up of 14 amino acids. V was pared by 9 bases and J by 3 bases, with 17 bases between. This CDR3 is CASNSRGWDTEAFF. The CDR3 region has the DNA TGTGCCAGCAATAGTCGGGGGTGGGACACTGAAGCTTTCTTT.

This rearrangement joins TRBV6-5 to TRBJ1-1, with 11 bases lining up with TRBD1. With 2 bases clipped from V and 1 base from J, the junction kept 0 bases outside the gene matches. Germline loops: CDR1 MNHEY, CDR2 SVGAGI. There are 15 residues in the CDR3. The CDR3 protein is CASSYGQGANTEAFF. The CDR3 nucleotides read TGTGCCAGCAGTTACGGACAGGGGGCGAACACTGAAGCTTTCTTT.

The chain joins TRBV6-2 or TRBV6-3 to TRBJ1-6, with no clear D. The CDR3 contains 12 residues. The germline V and J ends were trimmed by 2 bases and 10 bases, with 6 bases remaining between them. CDR1 and CDR2 from the germline V gene are MNHEY and SVGEGT. The CDR3 loop is CASSYDKSPLHF. The DNA of the CDR3 is TGTGCCAGCAGTTACGACAAATCACCCCTCCACTTT.

The chain employs TRBV5-1 and TRBJ2-1; TRBD1 aligns across 11 bases. CDR3 size: 16 residues. Germline V gene lookup returns CDR1 SGHRS and CDR2 YFSETQ. The V segment lost 0 bases and the J segment 7 bases; nucleotides outside the gene matches: 6. CDR3 in amino acids: CASSLVPGTGGNEQFF. The CDR3 nucleotides are TGCGCCAGCAGCTTGGTTCCAGGGACAGGGGGGAATGAGCAGTTCTTC.

J is TRBJ2-7 and V is TRBV18; a weak D match, TRBD1 (7 bases). V was shortened by 4 bases and J by 3 bases, with 13 bases between the two germline ends. Germline values: CDR1 KGHSH, CDR2 LQKENI. The CDR3 sequence is 14 residues long. The DNA for the CDR3 is TGTGCCAGCTCACGGGGGGACAGAAACTACGAGCAGTACGTC. This sequence encodes CASSRGDRNYEQYV.

The rearrangement uses TRBV3-1 (or the pseudogene TRBV3-2) and TRBJ1-2; possible D gene TRBD1, 5 bases. The CDR3 is made up of 13 amino acids. V lost 1 base and J lost 8, with 11 bases in between. In germline, CDR1 is LGHDT, CDR2 YNNKEL (reference sequence). The CDR3 loop reads CASSQVGREGYTF. CDR3 nucleotide sequence: TGTGCCAGCAGCCAAGTGGGCAGGGAAGGCTACACCTTC.

The rearrangement uses TRBV2 and TRBJ1-3; 7 positions agree with TRBD1. Germline assignment: CDR1 SNHLY and CDR2 FYNNEI. J gave up 2 bases and V 1 base, and 5 bases lay outside the gene matches. The CDR3 extends over 16 amino acids. The CDR3, as DNA: TGTGCCAGCAGTGAAGAGGGGGCGATTGCTGGAAACACCATATATTTT. Its translation: CASSEEGAIAGNTIYF.

The J gene is TRBJ2-2, the V gene TRBV7-2, with 8 bases matching TRBD1. This CDR3 is 14 amino acids long. With V trimmed by 6 bases and J by 4 bases, 4 bases remained unmatched. Germline loops: CDR1 SGHTA, CDR2 FQGNSA. The CDR3 protein is CASSGQGTTGELFF. In nucleotides, the CDR3 is TGTGCCAGCAGTGGACAGGGAACCACCGGGGAGCTGTTTTTT.

This sequence joins TRBV5-1 and TRBJ1-3, with a possible D match to TRBD1 (5 bases). Trimming stripped 4 bases from V and 0 bases from J, with 8 bases between. Germline CDR1 SGHRS, CDR2 YFSETQ. The CDR3 is 14 residues long. In nucleotides, the CDR3 is TGCGCCAGCAGCCCGGGACTCTCTGGAAACACCATATATTTT. The encoded protein is CASSPGLSGNTIYF.

The chain links TRBV27 to TRBJ1-1; TRBD1 matches 7 bases. CDR1 is MNHEY, CDR2 SMNVEV, per germline (reference sequence). J gave up 0 bases and V 5 bases, and 9 bases lay outside the gene matches. The CDR3 has 16 amino acids. CDR3 sequence: CASSRGPGQLNTEAFF. The DNA of the CDR3 is TGTGCCAGCAGTCGGGGGCCGGGACAGCTGAACACTGAAGCTTTCTTT.

This clone was picked up one time. The V and J genes are TRBV27 and TRBJ1-1; D unresolved. This CDR3 contains 12 residues. CDR1 is MNHEY and CDR2 is SMNVEV in the germline V gene (reference sequence). The V end lost 6 bases, the J end lost 5 bases, and 10 bases lay between the germline ends. CDR3 protein: CASSKTRTEAFF. CDR3 coding DNA: TGTGCCAGCAGCAAAACGAGAACTGAAGCTTTCTTT.

This chain links TRBV7-8 with TRBJ1-1, with D unresolved. The ends were cut back, 5 bases at V and 7 bases at J, with 11 bases in the middle. The V gene's germline CDR1 is SGHVS and CDR2 FQNEAQ. This CDR3 comprises 12 residues. For the CDR3, the DNA is TGTGCCAGCAGCCCAAGCCTTATTGAAGCTTTCTTT. It specifies CASSPSLIEAFF.

This chain uses TRBV9 with TRBJ2-7, with 10 bases fitting TRBD1. Looked up from germline, CDR1 is SGDLS and CDR2 is YYNGEE. The CDR3 consists of 16 residues. V was pared by 0 bases and J by 2 bases, with 5 bases of the junction left unmatched. CDR3 DNA: TGTGCCAGCAGCGTAGACCCCGGGACAGGGGCCTACGAGCAGTACTTC. Amino acids: CASSVDPGTGAYEQYF. Variable domain in full (rest from reference TRBV9 and TRBJ2-7): DSGVTQTPKHLITATGQRVTLRCSPRSGDLSVYWYQQSLDQGLQFLIQYYNGEERAKGNILERFSAQQFPDLHSELNLSSLELGDSALYFCASSVDPGTGAYEQYFGPGTRLTVT.

V is TRBV29-1 and J is TRBJ2-2; 8 positions agree with TRBD2. The germline CDR1 and CDR2 sequences are SQVTM and ANQGSEA. The CDR3 is 13 residues long. V was clipped by 4 bases and J by 8 bases; unmatched bases: 6. This CDR3 reads CSVGIAGTGELFF. CDR3 nucleotide sequence: TGCAGCGTTGGGATAGCGGGGACTGGGGAGCTGTTTTTT.

There are a few counts of this clone. This chain links TRBV19 with TRBJ1-2; D is unclear. Germline assignment: CDR1 LNHDA and CDR2 SQIVND (reference sequence). V was cut by 3 bases and J by 4 bases, with 9 bases left in between. The CDR3 totals 13 residues. The CDR3 coding sequence is TGTGCCAGTAGTATTACCGAGGGCTATGGCTACACCTTC. Translated, it gives CASSITEGYGYTF.

This chain connects TRBV7-6 to TRBJ2-1; 8 positions match TRBD2. CDR3 length: 16 amino acids. In germline, CDR1 is SGHVS, CDR2 FNYEAQ. V lost 4 bases to trimming and J lost 2 bases; unmatched junction nucleotides: 7. The CDR3, as DNA: TGTGCCAGCAGCTCGGCGGGGCGGGGGGCCTACAATGAGCAGTTCTTC. Translated, it gives CASSSAGRGAYNEQFF. Full variable domain (missing parts from reference TRBV7-6 and TRBJ2-1): GAGVSQSPRYKVTKRGQDVALRCDPISGHVSLYWYRQALGQGPEFLTYFNYEAQQDKSGLPNDRFSAERPEGSISTLTIQRTEQRDSAMYRCASSSAGRGAYNEQFFGPGTRLTVL.

This chain uses TRBV6-2 or TRBV6-3 with TRBJ2-1, with TRBD2 identical over 13 bases. The germline gives CDR1 MNHEY, CDR2 SVGEGT. CDR3 size: 17 residues. Losses at the gene ends were 5 bases for V and 7 bases for J; bases not matched to a gene: 11. CDR3 sequence (DNA): TGTGCCAGCAGTGAGATACCGGGACTAGCGGGGCTGAATGAGCAGTTCTTC. Translation: CASSEIPGLAGLNEQFF.

The CDR3 DNA follows: TGTGCCAGCAGCCCGGAGGGCAGACGAGGCTACACCTTC. Translating it yields CASSPEGRRGYTF. The chain recombines TRBV27 with TRBJ1-2; D is unresolved. Germline values: CDR1 MNHEY, CDR2 SMNVEV (reference sequence). The CDR3 spans 13 residues. V gave up 6 bases and J gave up 8 bases, with 16 bases separating them.